The 17 T cell receptor beta chains presented below share a single source sample, sequenced in a study of blood T cell repertoires in COVID-19. Generated by immunoSEQ multiplex PCR, the TCRdb table keeps only in-frame clones and is missing some. There are fewer than 120,000 clones in the sample; 65% to 80% occur only once, and about 7.1% lies in the top ten. The specimen sequenced was peripheral blood. Source of these receptors: a woman aged 60 to 75 with acute or convalescent COVID-19.

V gene TRBV6-5 combines with J gene TRBJ1-1; D gene uncertain. Trimming took off 7 bases at V and 0 bases at J, with 12 bases between the two ends. Germline assignment: CDR1 MNHEY and CDR2 SVGAGI. The CDR3 covers 14 residues. This CDR3 is CASTPGTMNTEAFF. The CDR3 nucleotides are TGTGCCAGCACCCCAGGAACGATGAACACTGAAGCTTTCTTT.

This chain connects TRBV5-1 to TRBJ1-1; D call uncertain. Trimming took 3 bases from V and 3 from J, leaving 9 bases between them. The CDR3 consists of 13 residues. CDR1 is SGHRS and CDR2 is YFSETQ in the germline V gene. The DNA of the CDR3 is TGCGCCAGCAGCTCCAGAATTGACACTGAAGCTTTCTTT. Translation gives CASSSRIDTEAFF.

This clone was found many times. The chain recombines TRBV5-1 with TRBJ2-2; 9 nucleotides align to TRBD2. Trimming cost V 0 bases and J 1 base; bases outside gene matches: 10. This CDR3 has 19 residues. CDR1 is SGHRS and CDR2 is YFSETQ in the germline V gene. Written as DNA, the CDR3 is TGCGCCAGCAGCTTGGGCCTACCGCAGCGGGGGGTGAACACCGGGGAGCTGTTTTTT. Translating gives CASSLGLPQRGVNTGELFF.

V gene TRBV19 combines with J gene TRBJ1-4; 7 bases line up with TRBD1. Germline V lookup: CDR1 LNHDA, CDR2 SQIVND (reference sequence). The CDR3 sequence is 13 residues long. V was pared by 8 bases and J by 1 base, with 1 base of the junction left unmatched. This CDR3 reads CASRDRTNEKLFF. The CDR3, as DNA: TGTGCCAGTCGGGACAGAACTAATGAAAAACTGTTTTTT.

The rearrangement joins TRBV5-5 to TRBJ1-5; D not resolved. The germline V and J ends were trimmed by 0 bases and 7 bases, with 11 bases remaining between them. The CDR3 has 14 residues. CDR1 and CDR2 from the germline V gene are SGHKS and YYEKEE (reference sequence). CDR3 DNA sequence: TGTGCCAGCAGCTTGGCGGGTCGCGGGCAGCCCCAGCATTTT. Protein: CASSLAGRGQPQHF.

The chain is built from TRBV4-3 and TRBJ2-4; TRBD1 matches 7 bases. The CDR3 has 17 residues. J was trimmed by 6 bases and V by 1 base; bases with no gene match: 12. In germline, CDR1 is LGHNA, CDR2 YSLEER. CDR3 loop: CASSQVRSHRGPNIQYF. The CDR3 bases are TGCGCCAGCAGCCAAGTACGAAGCCACAGGGGACCAAACATTCAGTACTTC.

The J gene is TRBJ1-5, the V gene TRBV28; D is uncertain. Germline-derived CDR1 and CDR2 are MDHEN and SYDVKM. This CDR3 is 15 amino acids long. V was clipped by 1 base and J by 0 bases, with 7 bases between them. This CDR3 reads CASSLSGYSNQPQHF. The CDR3, as DNA: TGTGCCAGCAGTTTATCGGGGTATAGCAATCAGCCCCAGCATTTT.

The chain uses TRBV9 and TRBJ1-1; no definite D call. The CDR3 is 14 residues long. Trimming took 0 bases from V and 1 from J, leaving 7 bases between them. Germline CDR1 and CDR2: SGDLS and YYNGEE. CDR3: CASSVAGGNTEAFF. The CDR3 DNA is TGTGCCAGCAGCGTAGCGGGAGGGAACACTGAAGCTTTCTTT. Full variable domain (outside the CDR3, taken from reference TRBV9 and TRBJ1-1): DSGVTQTPKHLITATGQRVTLRCSPRSGDLSVYWYQQSLDQGLQFLIQYYNGEERAKGNILERFSAQQFPDLHSELNLSSLELGDSALYFCASSVAGGNTEAFFGQGTRLTVV.

The genes are TRBV18 and TRBJ2-5; 9 nucleotides line up with TRBD1. Germline assignment: CDR1 KGHSH and CDR2 LQKENI. The J segment lost 1 base and the V segment lost 4 bases, leaving 10 bases of the junction unmatched. This CDR3 has 17 amino acids. The CDR3 sequence: CASSLLADRGLQETQYF. As DNA, the CDR3 is TGTGCCAGCTCACTCTTAGCGGACAGGGGACTCCAAGAGACCCAGTACTTC. Using reference TRBV18 and TRBJ2-5 for the parts outside the CDR3, the full variable domain is NAGVMQNPRHLVRRRGQEARLRCSPMKGHSHVYWYRQLPEEGLKFMVYLQKENIIDESGMPKERFSAEFPKEGPSILRIQQVVRGDSAAYFCASSLLADRGLQETQYFGPGTRLLVL.

Points on this clone: The sample contains more than one DNA sequence encoding this CDR3. The chain recombines TRBV7-2 with TRBJ2-7; 7 bases line up with TRBD1. The CDR3 spans 14 residues. The germline V gene encodes CDR1 SGHTA and CDR2 FQGNSA. The V and J ends lost 1 base and 2 bases, in that order; junction bases with no gene match: 2. The CDR3, as DNA: TGTGCCAGCAGCTTAGACAGGGGCACCTACGAGCAGTACTTC. Amino acids: CASSLDRGTYEQYF.

V usage is TRBV3-1 (or the pseudogene TRBV3-2) and J usage is TRBJ2-7; D possibly corresponds to TRBD1 (6 bases). The CDR3 has 12 amino acids. Per the germline V gene, CDR1 is LGHDT and CDR2 is YNNKEL (reference sequence). V was pared by 1 base and J by 6 bases, with 7 bases between. CDR3 residues: CASSQGGLEQYF. CDR3 DNA sequence: TGTGCCAGCAGCCAAGGGGGGCTCGAGCAGTACTTC.

The V gene is TRBV5-1, the J gene TRBJ2-7; D perhaps matches TRBD1 (5 bases). Germline loops: CDR1 SGHRS, CDR2 YFSETQ. This CDR3 is built from 12 residues. Trimming removed 1 base at V and 10 bases at J, with 12 bases between. CDR3 loop: CASSLQATEQYF. The CDR3 DNA is TGCGCCAGCAGCTTGCAGGCGACAGAACAGTACTTC.

The table lists this clone with many counts. The chain couples TRBV21-1 to TRBJ2-7; TRBD2 is the table's D call, not checked against the DNA. TRBV21-1 is shown as a pseudogene. The CDR3 extends over 15 amino acids. The CDR3 bases are TGTGCCAGCAGCAAAGGGACTAGCGGCTCCTACGAGCAGTACTTC. As protein: CASSKGTSGSYEQYF.

Only a few counts were recorded for this clone. DNA for the CDR3: TGTGCCATCAGTGAAAGGCAGCTTGACTCCGGGGAGCTGTTTTTT. Translated: CAISERQLDSGELFF. V gene TRBV10-3 combines with J gene TRBJ2-2; D not certain. V was cut by 3 bases and J by 6 bases, with 14 bases left in between. The germline CDR1 and CDR2 sequences are ENHRY and SYGVKD. There are 15 residues in the CDR3.

The V and J genes are TRBV27 and TRBJ1-1; D gene uncertain. The CDR3 has 14 amino acids. Germline CDR1 and CDR2: MNHEY and SMNVEV (reference sequence). The V gene lost 9 bases and the J gene lost 0 bases, with 14 bases spanning the gap. The CDR3 reads CASRHFIMNTEAFF. In DNA, the CDR3 is TGTGCCAGTAGACACTTCATAATGAACACTGAAGCTTTCTTT.

This rearrangement joins TRBV6-1 to TRBJ1-5; no clear D gene. The CDR3 sequence is 12 residues long. V was shortened by 2 bases and J by 7 bases, with 6 bases between the two germline ends. CDR1 and CDR2 (germline): MNHNS, SASEGT. The CDR3 sequence: CASSEYPQPQHF. The CDR3 DNA follows: TGTGCCAGCAGTGAATATCCCCAGCCCCAGCATTTT.

The chain couples TRBV4-2 to TRBJ2-3; 11 positions agree with TRBD2. The trim removed 1 base at V and 0 bases at J, leaving 12 bases unmatched. The CDR3 runs to 20 residues. Per the germline V gene, CDR1 is LGHNA and CDR2 is YNFKEQ. CDR3 DNA sequence: TGTGCCAGCAGCCAAGGTACTAGCGGGGGAACTTACCAAAGCACAGATACGCAGTATTTT. Translated, it gives CASSQGTSGGTYQSTDTQYF.